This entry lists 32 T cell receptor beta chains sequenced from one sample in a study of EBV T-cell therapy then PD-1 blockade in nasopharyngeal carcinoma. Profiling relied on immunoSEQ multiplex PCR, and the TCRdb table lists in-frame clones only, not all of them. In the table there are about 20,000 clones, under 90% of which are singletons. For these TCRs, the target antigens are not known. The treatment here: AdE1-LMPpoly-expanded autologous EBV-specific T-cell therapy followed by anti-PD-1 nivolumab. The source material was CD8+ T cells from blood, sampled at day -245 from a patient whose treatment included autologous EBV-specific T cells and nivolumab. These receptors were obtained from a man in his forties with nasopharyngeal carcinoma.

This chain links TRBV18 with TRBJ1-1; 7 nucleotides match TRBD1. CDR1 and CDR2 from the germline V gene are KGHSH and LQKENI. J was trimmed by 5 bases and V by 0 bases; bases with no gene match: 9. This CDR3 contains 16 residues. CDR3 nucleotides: TGTGCCAGCTCACCACCTTCACAGGGGCTGGAAACTGAAGCTTTCTTT. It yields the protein CASSPPSQGLETEAFF.

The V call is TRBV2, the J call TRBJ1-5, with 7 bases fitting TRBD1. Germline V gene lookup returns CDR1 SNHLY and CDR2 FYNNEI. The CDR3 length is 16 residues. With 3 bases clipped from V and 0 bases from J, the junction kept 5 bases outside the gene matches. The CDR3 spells CASSEGQLYSNQPQHF. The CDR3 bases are TGTGCCAGCAGTGAGGGACAGCTGTATAGCAATCAGCCCCAGCATTTT.

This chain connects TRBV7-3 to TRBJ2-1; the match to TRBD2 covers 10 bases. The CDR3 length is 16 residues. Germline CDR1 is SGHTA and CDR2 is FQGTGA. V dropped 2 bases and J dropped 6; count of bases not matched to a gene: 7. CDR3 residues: CASSLVASGGVNEQFF. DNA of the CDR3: TGTGCCAGCAGCTTAGTGGCCAGCGGGGGGGTCAATGAGCAGTTCTTC.

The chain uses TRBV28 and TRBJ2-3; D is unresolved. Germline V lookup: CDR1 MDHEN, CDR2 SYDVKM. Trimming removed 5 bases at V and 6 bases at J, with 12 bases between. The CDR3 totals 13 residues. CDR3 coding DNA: TGTGCCAGCAGTCCGCACCTCTGGGATACGCAGTATTTT. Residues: CASSPHLWDTQYF.

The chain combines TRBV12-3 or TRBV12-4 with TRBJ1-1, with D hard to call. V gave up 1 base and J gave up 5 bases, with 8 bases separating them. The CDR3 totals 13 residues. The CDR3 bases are TGTGCCAGCAGTTTAGACGTTCGAACTGAAGCTTTCTTT. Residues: CASSLDVRTEAFF.

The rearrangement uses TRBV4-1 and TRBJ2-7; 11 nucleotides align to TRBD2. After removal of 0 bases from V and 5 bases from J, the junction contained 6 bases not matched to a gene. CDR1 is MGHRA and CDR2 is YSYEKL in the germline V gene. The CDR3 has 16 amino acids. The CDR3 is CASSQDLAGGLNEQYF. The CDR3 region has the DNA TGCGCCAGCAGCCAAGATCTAGCGGGGGGCCTCAACGAGCAGTACTTC.

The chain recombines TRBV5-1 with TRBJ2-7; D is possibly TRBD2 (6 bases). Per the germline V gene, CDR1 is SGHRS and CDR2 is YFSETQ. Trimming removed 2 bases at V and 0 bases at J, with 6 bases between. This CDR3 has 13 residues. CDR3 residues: CASSFGSSYEQYF. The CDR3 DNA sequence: TGCGCCAGCAGCTTCGGGAGCTCCTACGAGCAGTACTTC.

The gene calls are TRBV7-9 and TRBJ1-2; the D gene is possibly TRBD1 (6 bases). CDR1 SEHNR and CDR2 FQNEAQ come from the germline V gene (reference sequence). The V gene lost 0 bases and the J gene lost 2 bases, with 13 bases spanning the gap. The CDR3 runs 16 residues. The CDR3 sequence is CASSLAGAWGNYGYTF. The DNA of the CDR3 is TGTGCCAGCAGCTTAGCGGGGGCGTGGGGGAACTATGGCTACACCTTC.

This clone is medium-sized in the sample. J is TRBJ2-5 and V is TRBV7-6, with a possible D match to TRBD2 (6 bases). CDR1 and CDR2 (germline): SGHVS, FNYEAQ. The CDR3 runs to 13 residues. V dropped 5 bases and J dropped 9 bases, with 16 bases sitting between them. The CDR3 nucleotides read TGTGCCAGCAGCCCAGGGACTCCTTTTTCCCAGTACTTC. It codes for CASSPGTPFSQYF.

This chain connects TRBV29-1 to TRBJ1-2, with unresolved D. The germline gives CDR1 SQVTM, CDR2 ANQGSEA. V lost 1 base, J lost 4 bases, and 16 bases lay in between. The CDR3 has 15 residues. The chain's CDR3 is CSVEGKEGIGYGYTF. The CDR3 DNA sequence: TGCAGCGTTGAAGGGAAGGAGGGAATCGGCTATGGCTACACCTTC.

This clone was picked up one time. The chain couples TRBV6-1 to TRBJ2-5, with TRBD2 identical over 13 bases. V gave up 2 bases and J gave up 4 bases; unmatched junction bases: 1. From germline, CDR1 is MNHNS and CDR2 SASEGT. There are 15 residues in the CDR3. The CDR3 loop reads CASSETSGGAETQYF. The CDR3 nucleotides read TGTGCCAGCAGTGAAACTAGCGGGGGGGCAGAGACCCAGTACTTC.

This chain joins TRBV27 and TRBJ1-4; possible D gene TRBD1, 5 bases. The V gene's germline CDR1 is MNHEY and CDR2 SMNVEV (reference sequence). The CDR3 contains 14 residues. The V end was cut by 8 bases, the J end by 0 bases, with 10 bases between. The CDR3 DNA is TGTGCCAGCCGGACGGGGCCAACTAATGAAAAACTGTTTTTT. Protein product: CASRTGPTNEKLFF.

The CDR3 nucleotides are TGTGCCACCAGCAGAGCCTCAGATTCACCCCTCCACTTT. It codes for CATSRASDSPLHF. V usage is TRBV15 and J usage is TRBJ1-6; D gene ambiguous. The CDR3 runs 13 residues. Germline CDR1 LNHNV, CDR2 YYDKDF (reference sequence). Trimming stripped 1 base from V and 8 bases from J, with 6 bases between.

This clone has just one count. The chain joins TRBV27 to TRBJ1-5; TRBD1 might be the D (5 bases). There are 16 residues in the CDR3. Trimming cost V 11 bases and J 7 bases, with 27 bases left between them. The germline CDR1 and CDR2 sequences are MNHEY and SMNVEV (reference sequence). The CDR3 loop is CACCFFGGSFHQPQHF. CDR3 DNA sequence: TGTGCCTGCTGTTTTTTTGGGGGAAGCTTTCACCAGCCCCAGCATTTT.

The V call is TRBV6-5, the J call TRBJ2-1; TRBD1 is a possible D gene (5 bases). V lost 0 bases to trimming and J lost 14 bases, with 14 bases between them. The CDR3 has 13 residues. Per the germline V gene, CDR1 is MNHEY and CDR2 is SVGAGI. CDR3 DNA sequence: TGTGCCAGCAGTTACTCGATACCAGGGAAGAAGTTCTTC. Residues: CASSYSIPGKKFF.

For the CDR3, the DNA is TGTGCCAGCAGCTCCCCGGGGGCTAACTATGGCTACACCTTC. Amino acids: CASSSPGANYGYTF. The rearrangement joins TRBV7-3 to TRBJ1-2; tentatively, D is TRBD1 (5 bases). CDR3 length: 14 residues. Germline V gene lookup returns CDR1 SGHTA and CDR2 FQGTGA. The V end was cut by 4 bases, the J end by 0 bases, with 9 bases between.

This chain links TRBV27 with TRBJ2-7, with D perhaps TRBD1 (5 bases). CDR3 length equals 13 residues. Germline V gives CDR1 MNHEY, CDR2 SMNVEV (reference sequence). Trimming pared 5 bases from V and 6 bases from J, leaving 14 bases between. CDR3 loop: CASSPGLGREQYF. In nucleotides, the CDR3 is TGTGCCAGCAGTCCAGGCCTGGGGCGCGAGCAGTACTTC.

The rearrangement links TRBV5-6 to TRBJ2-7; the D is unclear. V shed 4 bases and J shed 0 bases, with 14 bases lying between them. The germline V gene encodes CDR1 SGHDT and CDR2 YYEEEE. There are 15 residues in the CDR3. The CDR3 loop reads CASSRKVFSSYEQYF. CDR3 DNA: TGTGCCAGCAGCCGAAAGGTCTTCAGCTCCTACGAGCAGTACTTC.

In nucleotides, the CDR3 is TGTGCCAGCAGTTTTTGTGTAGGCAGGGGGAACACTGAAGCTTTCTTT. This sequence encodes CASSFCVGRGNTEAFF. The V gene is TRBV28, the J gene TRBJ1-1, with D tentatively TRBD1 (6 bases). The length of the CDR3 is 16 residues. CDR1 and CDR2 (germline): MDHEN, SYDVKM. The germline V and J ends were trimmed by 3 bases and 1 base, with 15 bases remaining between them.

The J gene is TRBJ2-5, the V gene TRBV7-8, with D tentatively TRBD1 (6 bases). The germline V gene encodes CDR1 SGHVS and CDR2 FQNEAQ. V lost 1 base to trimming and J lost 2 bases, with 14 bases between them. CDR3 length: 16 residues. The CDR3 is CASSLVGHRNQETQYF. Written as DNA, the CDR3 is TGTGCCAGCAGCTTAGTGGGACACCGCAATCAAGAGACCCAGTACTTC.

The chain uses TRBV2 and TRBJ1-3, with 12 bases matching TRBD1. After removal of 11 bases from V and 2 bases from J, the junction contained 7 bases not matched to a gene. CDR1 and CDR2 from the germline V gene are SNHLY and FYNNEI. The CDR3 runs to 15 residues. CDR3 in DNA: TGTGCCCCGAGGGGGGACAGGGGGCCTGGAAACACCATATATTTT. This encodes CAPRGDRGPGNTIYF.

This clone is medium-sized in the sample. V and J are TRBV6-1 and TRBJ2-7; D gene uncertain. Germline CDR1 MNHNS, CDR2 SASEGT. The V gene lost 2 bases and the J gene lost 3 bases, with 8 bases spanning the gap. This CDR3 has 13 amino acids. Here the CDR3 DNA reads TGTGCCAGCAGTGAATTCCTAAGCTACGAGCAGTACTTC. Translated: CASSEFLSYEQYF.

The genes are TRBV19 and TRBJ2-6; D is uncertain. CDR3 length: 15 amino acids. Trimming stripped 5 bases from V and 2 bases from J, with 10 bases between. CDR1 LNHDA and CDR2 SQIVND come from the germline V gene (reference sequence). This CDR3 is CASSSIDTGANVLTF. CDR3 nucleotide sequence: TGTGCCAGTAGTTCTATAGACACTGGGGCCAACGTCCTGACTTTC.

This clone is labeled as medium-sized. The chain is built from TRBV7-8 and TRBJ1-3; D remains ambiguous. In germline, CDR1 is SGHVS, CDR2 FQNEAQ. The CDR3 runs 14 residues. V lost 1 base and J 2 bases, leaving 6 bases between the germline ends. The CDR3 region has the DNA TGTGCCAGCAGCTTAGATACCACTGGAAACACCATATATTTT. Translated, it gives CASSLDTTGNTIYF. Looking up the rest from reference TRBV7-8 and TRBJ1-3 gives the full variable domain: GAGVSQSPRYKVAKRGQDVALRCDPISGHVSLFWYQQALGQGPEFLTYFQNEAQLDKSGLPSDRFFAERPEGSVSTLKIQRTQQEDSAVYLCASSLDTTGNTIYFGEGSWLTVV.

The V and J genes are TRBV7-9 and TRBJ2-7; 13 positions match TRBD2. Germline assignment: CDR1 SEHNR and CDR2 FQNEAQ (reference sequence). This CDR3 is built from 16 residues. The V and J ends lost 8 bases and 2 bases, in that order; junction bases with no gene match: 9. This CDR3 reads CASGPPTSGGAYEQYF. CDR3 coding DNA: TGTGCCAGCGGCCCTCCTACTAGCGGGGGGGCCTACGAGCAGTACTTC.

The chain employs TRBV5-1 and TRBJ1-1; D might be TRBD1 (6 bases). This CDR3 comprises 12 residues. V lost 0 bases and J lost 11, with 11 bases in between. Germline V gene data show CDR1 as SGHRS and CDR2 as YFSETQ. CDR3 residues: CASSLGAGEAFF. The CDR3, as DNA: TGCGCCAGCAGCTTGGGTGCAGGGGAGGCTTTCTTT.

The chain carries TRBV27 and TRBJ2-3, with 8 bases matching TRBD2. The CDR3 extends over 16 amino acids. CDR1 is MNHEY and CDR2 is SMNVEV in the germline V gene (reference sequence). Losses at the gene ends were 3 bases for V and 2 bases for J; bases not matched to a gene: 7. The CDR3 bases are TGTGCCAGCAGTTTGAAAGGGACTAGGGCCACAGATACGCAGTATTTT. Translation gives CASSLKGTRATDTQYF.

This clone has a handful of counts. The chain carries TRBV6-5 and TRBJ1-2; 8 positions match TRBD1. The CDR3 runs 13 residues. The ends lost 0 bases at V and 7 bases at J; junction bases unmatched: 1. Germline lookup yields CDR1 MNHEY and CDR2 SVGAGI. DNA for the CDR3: TGTGCCAGCAGTTACTCGACAGGGGCTGGCTACACCTTC. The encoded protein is CASSYSTGAGYTF.

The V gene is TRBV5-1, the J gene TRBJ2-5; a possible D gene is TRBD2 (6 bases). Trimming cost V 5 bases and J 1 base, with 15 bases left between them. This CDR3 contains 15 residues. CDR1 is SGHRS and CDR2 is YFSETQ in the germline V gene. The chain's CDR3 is CASRPSSAPQETQYF. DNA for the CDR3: TGCGCCAGCAGACCGTCTAGCGCCCCCCAAGAGACCCAGTACTTC. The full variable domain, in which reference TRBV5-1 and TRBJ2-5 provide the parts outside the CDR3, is KAGVTQTPRYLIKTRGQQVTLSCSPISGHRSVSWYQQTPGQGLQFLFEYFSETQRNKGNFPGRFSGRQFSNSRSEMNVSTLELGDSALYLCASRPSSAPQETQYFGPGTRLLVL.

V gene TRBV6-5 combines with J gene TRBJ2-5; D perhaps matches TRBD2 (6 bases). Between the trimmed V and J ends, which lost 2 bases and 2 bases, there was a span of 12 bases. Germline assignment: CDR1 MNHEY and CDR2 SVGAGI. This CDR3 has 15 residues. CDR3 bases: TGTGCCAGCAGTTACGGGGACGGACTACAAGAGACCCAGTACTTC. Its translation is CASSYGDGLQETQYF.

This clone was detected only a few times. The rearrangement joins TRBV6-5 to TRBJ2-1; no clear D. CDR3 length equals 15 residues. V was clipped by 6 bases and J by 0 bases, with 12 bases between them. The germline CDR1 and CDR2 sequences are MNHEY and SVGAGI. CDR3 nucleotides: TGTGCCAGCAGACGTAGCTTTAACTCCTACAATGAGCAGTTCTTC. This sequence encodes CASRRSFNSYNEQFF.

CDR3 nucleotides: TGCGCCAGCAGGGGACAGGGGGCTTATGAAAAACTGTTTTTT. This encodes CASRGQGAYEKLFF. V is TRBV4-1 and J is TRBJ1-4, with 12 bases lining up with TRBD1. There are 14 residues in the CDR3. From germline, CDR1 is MGHRA and CDR2 YSYEKL. With V trimmed by 6 bases and J by 6 bases, 2 bases remained unmatched.